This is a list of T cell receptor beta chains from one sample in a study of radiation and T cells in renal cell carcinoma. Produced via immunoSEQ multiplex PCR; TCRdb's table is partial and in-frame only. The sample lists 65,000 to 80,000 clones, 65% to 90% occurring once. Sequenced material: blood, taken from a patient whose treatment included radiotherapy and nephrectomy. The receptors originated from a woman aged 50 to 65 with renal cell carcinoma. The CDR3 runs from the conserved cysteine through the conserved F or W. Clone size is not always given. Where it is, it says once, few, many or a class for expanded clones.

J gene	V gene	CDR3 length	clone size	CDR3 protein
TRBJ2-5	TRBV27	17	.	CASSLWAGLVGRETQYF
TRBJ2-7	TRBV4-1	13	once	CASSLGLAGEQYF
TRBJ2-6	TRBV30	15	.	CAWSRLATGANVLTF
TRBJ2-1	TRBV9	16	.	CASSVDTARARNEQFF
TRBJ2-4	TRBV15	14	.	CATSRDPGHRAAYF
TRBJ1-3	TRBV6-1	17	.	CASCEFPGRRSGNTIYF
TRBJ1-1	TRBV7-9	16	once	CASSPSPGQGNTEAFF
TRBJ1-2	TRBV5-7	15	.	CASSPVPWFLGGYTF
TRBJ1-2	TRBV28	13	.	CASSPPLGKGYTF
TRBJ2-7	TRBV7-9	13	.	CASSLEARGEQYF
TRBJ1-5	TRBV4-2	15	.	CASSHPSGGGQPQHF
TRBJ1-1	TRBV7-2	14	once	CASSFTGLNTEAFF
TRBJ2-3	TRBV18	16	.	CASSSRSGGYTDTQYF
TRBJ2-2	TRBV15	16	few	CATAGGAGANTGELFF
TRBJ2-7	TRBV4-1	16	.	CASSQETGASPYEQYF
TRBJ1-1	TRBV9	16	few	CASSQGGVWENTEAFF
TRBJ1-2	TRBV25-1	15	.	CASSGGQGGNYGYTF
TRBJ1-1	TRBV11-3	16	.	CASTMGGPGEDTEAFF
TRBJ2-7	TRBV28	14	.	CASSFDRGKDEQYF
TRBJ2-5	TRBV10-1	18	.	CASWELAGGGGLQETQYF
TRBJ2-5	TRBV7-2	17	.	CASSPGGAGGGQETQYF
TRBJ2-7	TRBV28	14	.	CASSLIDRVNEQYF
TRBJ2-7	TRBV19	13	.	CASSITGPYEQYF
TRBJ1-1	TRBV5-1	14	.	CASSLGGQNTEAFF
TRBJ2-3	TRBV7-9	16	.	CASSPWGGGASDTQYF
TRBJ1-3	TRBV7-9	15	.	CASSLPAGAGNTIYF
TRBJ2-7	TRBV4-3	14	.	CASSQETGDYGQYF
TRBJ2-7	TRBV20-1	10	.	CSAPILEQYF
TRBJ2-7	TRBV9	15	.	CASSVGPGEVYEQYF
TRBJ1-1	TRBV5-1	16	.	CASSASMGQGRMWAFF
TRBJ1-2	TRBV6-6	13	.	CASNAASNYGYTF
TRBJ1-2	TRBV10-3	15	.	CAISLAGGEDYGYTF
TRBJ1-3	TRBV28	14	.	CASSSPGSGNTIYF
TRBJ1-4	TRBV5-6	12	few	CASSVLGEKLFF
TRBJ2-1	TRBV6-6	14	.	CASRGPGGLNEQFF
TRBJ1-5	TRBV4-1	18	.	CASSQEGDRIRHNQPQHF
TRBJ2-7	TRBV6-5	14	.	CASGNRGFDYEQYF
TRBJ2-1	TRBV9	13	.	CASSSQLAEEQFF
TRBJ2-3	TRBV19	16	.	CASTPSPSGRIGTQYF
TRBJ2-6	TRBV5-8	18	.	CASSLLTGFSSGANVLTF
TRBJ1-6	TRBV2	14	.	CASSQDGHNSPLHF
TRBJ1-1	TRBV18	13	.	CASSPSFGNEAFF
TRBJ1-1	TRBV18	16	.	CASSRDRVRRNTEAFF
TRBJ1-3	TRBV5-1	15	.	CASSLAYQGADTIYF
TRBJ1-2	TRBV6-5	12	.	CASMTAAYGYTF
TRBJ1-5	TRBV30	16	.	CAWSVRGSTSNQPQHF
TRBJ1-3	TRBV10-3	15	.	CATTGPGVGGNTIYF
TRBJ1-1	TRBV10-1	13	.	CASSETGNTEAFF
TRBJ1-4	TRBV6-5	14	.	CASSYDGYNEKLFF
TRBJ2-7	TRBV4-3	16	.	CASSQDLAGGAYEQYF
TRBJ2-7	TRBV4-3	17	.	CASSQTRTSGTPYEQYF
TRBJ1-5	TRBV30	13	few	CAWSVRSGQPQHF